This T cell receptor (beta chain) was found in a study of T cell repertoires in cytomegalovirus infection. For the study at large: CMV epitopes used comprised recently identified HLA-C-restricted ones and well-studied HLA-B-restricted ones.

TCRdb re-analysed the reads in MiXCR, keeping a single row per CDR3 protein. Of tens of thousands of distinct CDR3 sequences in the sample, 20% to 30% were seen once. This clonotype occurred a few times. As yet, its antigen is unknown. CDR1 is MNHNS and CDR2 is SASEGT in the germline V gene. The CDR3 consists of 12 residues. Trimming shortened V by 6 bases and J by 5 bases, and 10 bases separated the two germline ends. The chain carries TRBV6-1 and TRBJ1-1, with a weak D call TRBD1 (5 bases). The clonotype was recovered from a human donor in good health (CMV status not recorded). Some clones in this sample may be carry-over from other donors' samples. Sequencing used CD8+ T cells from cultured PBMCs, obtained from culture after CMV antigen stimulation. CDR3: CASRREGTEAFF. The CDR3 DNA follows: TGTGCCAGCAGGAGAGAGGGGACTGAAGCTTTCTTT.